The clone carrying this TCR beta chain was detected ten times or more. Antigen: not known. The data derive from a study of Graves' ophthalmopathy and Graves' hyperthyroidism. RNA transcripts were the source from which TCR beta CDR3 regions were amplified. Second-round multiplex PCR followed a first-round RT-PCR using HTBI primers. MiXCR, applied by TCRdb to the multiplex PCR reads, yields one record per CDR3 protein. The data show fewer than 350,000 distinct CDR3 sequences, with 15% to 20% seen just once and 9% to 15% held by the top ten. From germline, CDR1 is DFQATT and CDR2 SNEGSKA (reference sequence). V lost 0 bases, J lost 1 base, and 4 bases stayed unmatched. This CDR3 contains 15 residues. Broader study findings: Classification of ophthalmopathy versus stable hyperthyroidism by a 13-signature model yielded just under 90% sensitivity and 70% to 83% specificity.

The origin of this receptor is an adult man with Graves' ophthalmopathy. The chain recombines TRBV20-1 with TRBJ1-1; 8 positions agree with TRBD1. The sample consisted of peripheral blood. The CDR3, as DNA: TGCAGTGCTAGAGATCAGGGGGCTGGGAACACTGAAGCTTTCTTT. This sequence encodes CSARDQGAGNTEAFF.